This TCR beta chain emerged from a study of sequential checkpoint blockade in melanoma. Trimming removed 7 bases from V and 1 base from J, with 13 bases in between. Germline lookup yields CDR1 MNHGY and CDR2 SAAAGT. This CDR3 comprises 14 residues. This clone came up a few times. As for treatment: randomized to nivolumab then ipilimumab (arm A) or the reverse (arm B). The repertoire was sequenced with immunoSEQ multiplex PCR; TCRdb's copy has only in-frame clones and lacks some. This sample carries about 20,000 clones, roughly 25% of them seen once, and the ten largest clones take 7.2%. The specimen was tumor tissue (inferred from file names), collected from a patient given nivolumab and ipilimumab in sequence. This sequence joins TRBV6-8 and TRBJ1-2; D is perhaps TRBD1 (5 bases). The clonotype was recovered from a human donor with melanoma. CDR3: CASTRDLFNYGYTF. In nucleotides, the CDR3 is TGTGCCAGCACCAGGGACCTTTTTAACTATGGCTACACCTTC.